The rows below give T cell receptor beta chains drawn from one sample of a study of PD-L1 blockade in urothelial cancer. Using immunoSEQ multiplex PCR, the repertoire was profiled, and TCRdb retains in-frame clones only, with some absent. The data contain approximately 83,000 clones, over 80% of them singletons. The sequencing used PBMCs, collected around atezolizumab (anti-PD-L1) treatment. The receptors here all came from a man aged 65 to 79 with urothelial cancer. CDR3s include the opening cysteine and the closing phenylalanine or tryptophan. D genes are given only for firm matches. Clone size is shown for a subset of rows, as once, few, many or a class of expanded clone.

V: TRBV7-2; D: TRBD1; size: NA; J: TRBJ2-7; length: 14; DNA: TGTGCCAGCAGCTTAGCCAGGGGGCCCTACGAGCAGTACTTC; CDR3: CASSLARGPYEQYF
V: TRBV27; D: TRBD1; size: NA; J: TRBJ2-1; length: 13; DNA: TGTGCCAGTAGGAACAGGGGCTCGGCAGAGCAGTTCTTC; CDR3: CASRNRGSAEQFF
V: TRBV30; D: TRBD1; size: NA; J: TRBJ2-7; length: 13; DNA: TGTGCCTGGAACGACAGGGGCCCTTTCGAGCAGTACTTC; CDR3: CAWNDRGPFEQYF
V: TRBV19; D: TRBD1; size: NA; J: TRBJ1-1; length: 18; DNA: TGTGCCAGTATTCCCGGGGCCGGGACAGGGGGCGCGGACACTGAAGCTTTCTTT; CDR3: CASIPGAGTGGADTEAFF
V: TRBV7-9; D: TRBD1; size: NA; J: TRBJ1-4; length: 14; DNA: TGTGCCAGCAGCACGGGACAGGGGGACGAAAAACTGTTTTTT; CDR3: CASSTGQGDEKLFF
V: TRBV11-3; D: TRBD2; size: NA; J: TRBJ2-1; length: 17; DNA: TGTGCCAGCAGCTTGAGACTAGCGGGGAGAAATTACAATGAGCAGTTCTTC; CDR3: CASSLRLAGRNYNEQFF
V: TRBV5-1; D: NA; size: few; J: TRBJ2-7; length: 13; DNA: TGCGCCAGCAGCCTACCGGACAGAGACGAGCAGTACTTC; CDR3: CASSLPDRDEQYF
V: TRBV5-1; D: NA; size: NA; J: TRBJ2-1; length: 16; DNA: TGCGCCAGCAGCTTGGCCGGGGTGGGTAGGCCAGGCGAGCAGTTCTTC; CDR3: CASSLAGVGRPGEQFF
V: TRBV4-3; D: NA; size: NA; J: TRBJ1-3; length: 15; DNA: TGCGCCAGCAGCCAGGGGCCGGGGGAAGGAAACACCATATATTTT; CDR3: CASSQGPGEGNTIYF
V: TRBV6-5; D: TRBD1; size: NA; J: TRBJ2-7; length: 15; DNA: TGTGCCAGCAGCCAGGGGACAGGGGGTTTGGGGGAGCAGTACTTC; CDR3: CASSQGTGGLGEQYF
V: TRBV19; D: TRBD1; size: few; J: TRBJ2-2; length: 14; DNA: TGTGCCAGTAGTAACAGGGGGCACACCGGGGAGCTGTTTTTT; CDR3: CASSNRGHTGELFF
V: TRBV27; D: NA; size: few; J: TRBJ2-3; length: 15; DNA: TGTGCCAGCAGTTTAGGAGAACTTACCACAGATACGCAGTATTTT; CDR3: CASSLGELTTDTQYF
V: TRBV2; D: NA; size: once; J: TRBJ2-7; length: 12; DNA: TGTGCCAGCAACTTAGACAGCTACGAGCAGTACTTC; CDR3: CASNLDSYEQYF
V: TRBV10-3; D: NA; size: NA; J: TRBJ2-1; length: 13; DNA: TGTGCCATCAGGGGGGACAAGTACAATGAGCAGTTCTTC; CDR3: CAIRGDKYNEQFF
V: TRBV9; D: NA; size: NA; J: TRBJ1-5; length: 16; DNA: TGTGCCAGCAGCGTCGTAAAGGGCAGGGTCGATCAGCCCCAGCATTTT; CDR3: CASSVVKGRVDQPQHF
V: TRBV25-1; D: NA; size: once; J: TRBJ1-1; length: 14; DNA: TGTGCCAGCAGTGGAGGGATCCTGAACACTGAAGCTTTCTTT; CDR3: CASSGGILNTEAFF
V: TRBV19; D: NA; size: NA; J: TRBJ1-4; length: 15; DNA: TGTGCCACCGGAGGGGAGGTTGCAACTAATGAAAAACTGTTTTTT; CDR3: CATGGEVATNEKLFF
V: TRBV7-9; D: NA; size: NA; J: TRBJ2-2; length: 18; DNA: TGTGCCAGCAGCTTAATTTTCGGCTGGGGGGGCGGCACCGGGGAGCTGTTTTTT; CDR3: CASSLIFGWGGGTGELFF
V: TRBV4-1; D: TRBD1; size: NA; J: TRBJ2-1; length: 17; DNA: TGCGCCAGCAGCCAAGAGGCCCCAGGGGGCACCTACAATGAGCAGTTCTTC; CDR3: CASSQEAPGGTYNEQFF
V: TRBV10-2; D: NA; size: NA; J: TRBJ1-2; length: 13; DNA: TGCGCCAGCAGTGAGTCGGGGGGATACGGCTACACCTTC; CDR3: CASSESGGYGYTF
V: TRBV19; D: NA; size: NA; J: TRBJ1-2; length: 16; DNA: TGTGCCAGTAGTGCATTTTGGAGCGGCGGTCCGTATGGCTACACCTTC; CDR3: CASSAFWSGGPYGYTF
V: TRBV19; D: NA; size: NA; J: TRBJ2-3; length: 16; DNA: TGTGCCAGTAGTATCTCGGCGACACTTAGCACAGATACGCAGTATTTT; CDR3: CASSISATLSTDTQYF
V: TRBV7-3; D: NA; size: NA; J: TRBJ1-1; length: 15; DNA: TGTGCCAGCAGCTTAACGGGCAGGGGCGGCACTGAAGCTTTCTTT; CDR3: CASSLTGRGGTEAFF
V: TRBV5-1; D: NA; size: NA; J: TRBJ1-5; length: 15; DNA: TGCGCCAGCAGCCCCAGCGGGGGCAGCAATCAGCCCCAGCATTTT; CDR3: CASSPSGGSNQPQHF
V: TRBV20-1; D: NA; size: NA; J: TRBJ1-2; length: 11; DNA: TGCAGTGCATACTCAGGGTTTGGCTACACCTTC; CDR3: CSAYSGFGYTF
V: TRBV29-1; D: NA; size: NA; J: TRBJ1-1; length: 12; DNA: TGCAGCGACGGGACACCGAACACTGAAGCTTTCTTT; CDR3: CSDGTPNTEAFF